The clone carrying this T cell receptor (beta chain) occurred once. The antigen remains unidentified. The assay ran at deep level. Clones were sequenced by immunoSEQ multiplex PCR, and TCRdb holds only the in-frame ones, with some missing. The table shows about 2 million clones, with about 95% occurring only once. This sample was included in a study of shared clonotypes between healthy human individuals. Study-wide results and limits: Larger estimated richness was generally recorded for naive subsets relative to memory subsets.

The V and J ends lost 1 base and 4 bases respectively, with 8 bases between them. The CDR3 length is 13 residues. CDR1 is GTSNPN and CDR2 is SVGIG in the germline V gene (reference sequence). Naive CD8 cells were CD45RO-negative, positively selected for CCR7, excluding terminally differentiated effector memory CD45RA+ cells. Donors were Caucasian adults residing in Nashville, Tennessee, USA. This rearrangement joins TRBV30 to TRBJ2-1, with D perhaps matching TRBD1 (5 bases). This clonotype originated in a man aged 18-30 years in good health. Sequenced material: naive CD8+ T cells sorted from blood. The chain's CDR3 is CAWSATGYNEQFF. The CDR3 DNA follows: TGTGCCTGGAGTGCAACAGGATACAATGAGCAGTTCTTC.